This record covers a single T cell receptor beta chain. Antigen: not known. Trimming took 4 bases from V and 8 from J, leaving 22 bases between them. The CDR3 is made up of 16 amino acids. The V gene's germline CDR1 is SGHRS and CDR2 YFSETQ. CD4+ cells underwent separation, giving CD45RA+ naive and CD45RA-negative memory subsets. The sample originates from a study of shared clonotypes between healthy human individuals. Findings and limits, study-wide: In a handful of donors, around 4.5% of naive CD4 clonotypes appeared in common.

TCRdb's table, derived via immunoSEQ multiplex PCR, lists solely in-frame clones and lacks some. The table shows about 2.4 million clones, with around nine tenths occurring only once. This chain links TRBV5-1 with TRBJ2-1; D may correspond to TRBD1 or TRBD2 (5 bases each). This receptor was obtained from a man aged 18 to 35 in good health. The sample comprised naive CD4+ T cells sorted from blood. Indicated subset: CD45RA+ positively selected. The chain's CDR3 is CASSPTPGPGPDEQFF. The CDR3, as DNA: TGCGCCAGCAGCCCGACTCCGGGACCCGGGCCGGATGAGCAGTTCTTC.